This entry lists 5 T cell receptor beta chains sequenced from one sample in a study of cytomegalovirus exposure and HLA in healthy donors. In the PCR, 60 Vbeta and 13 Jbeta primers were used. The data were produced by immunoSEQ multiplex PCR, yet TCRdb's version contains in-frame clones alone and is incomplete. The table records around 110,000 clones, more than 65% of them present only once. The sequencing input was PBMCs. The receptors shown here come from a young woman in good health and CMV-seronegative.

This clone was recorded a few times. The chain joins TRBV5-1 to TRBJ1-1; a possible D gene is TRBD1 (5 bases). Germline CDR1 reads SGHRS; CDR2 reads YFSETQ. V was cut by 3 bases and J by 1 base, with 13 bases left in between. CDR3 length: 15 amino acids. CDR3 bases: TGCGCCAGCAGCTCCGGGGGGGTCCCGAACACTGAAGCTTTCTTT. As protein: CASSSGGVPNTEAFF.

V gene TRBV4-1 combines with J gene TRBJ1-3, with D possibly TRBD1 on 5 matching bases. This CDR3 is 16 amino acids long. With 0 bases removed from V and 0 bases from J, the gap between germline ends came to 9 bases. Per the germline V gene, CDR1 is MGHRA and CDR2 is YSYEKL. The CDR3 bases are TGCGCCAGCAGCCAAGAAAGACAGAACTCTGGAAACACCATATATTTT. Translation gives CASSQERQNSGNTIYF.

This chain connects TRBV28 to TRBJ1-1; D unresolved. Between the trimmed V and J ends, which lost 1 base and 1 base, there was a span of 4 bases. Germline CDR1 and CDR2: MDHEN and SYDVKM. This CDR3 region has 13 residues. DNA of the CDR3: TGTGCCAGCAGTTTATTTAAGAACACTGAAGCTTTCTTT. Protein: CASSLFKNTEAFF.

The chain is built from TRBV18 and TRBJ2-3; the match to TRBD2 covers 8 bases. The ends lost 6 bases at V and 0 bases at J; junction bases unmatched: 8. The length of the CDR3 is 16 residues. Germline V gene sequence: CDR1 KGHSH, CDR2 LQKENI. This CDR3 reads CASSPERGRSTDTQYF. DNA of the CDR3: TGTGCCAGCTCCCCGGAGCGGGGGCGAAGCACAGATACGCAGTATTTT.

Only one count was recorded for this clone. J is TRBJ1-2 and V is TRBV13; the match to TRBD1 covers 7 bases. V shed 5 bases and J 8 bases; nucleotides not matched to a gene: 17. Germline V gene data show CDR1 as PRHDT and CDR2 as FYEKMQ (reference sequence). This CDR3 contains 16 residues. The CDR3 is CASSPTPGTEDQGYTF. CDR3 bases: TGTGCCAGCAGCCCCACCCCAGGGACAGAGGATCAGGGCTACACCTTC.